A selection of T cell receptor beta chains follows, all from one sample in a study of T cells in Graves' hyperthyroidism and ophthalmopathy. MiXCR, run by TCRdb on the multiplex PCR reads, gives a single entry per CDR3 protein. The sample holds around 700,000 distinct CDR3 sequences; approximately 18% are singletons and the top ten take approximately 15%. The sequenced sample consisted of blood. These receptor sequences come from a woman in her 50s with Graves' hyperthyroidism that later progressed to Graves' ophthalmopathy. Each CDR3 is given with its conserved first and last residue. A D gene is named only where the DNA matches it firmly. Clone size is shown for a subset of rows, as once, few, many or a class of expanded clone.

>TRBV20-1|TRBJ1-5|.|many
CSARESGTLNQPQHF
TGCAGTGCTAGAGAGTCCGGGACACTCAATCAGCCCCAGCATTTT
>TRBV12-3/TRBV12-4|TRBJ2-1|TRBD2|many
CASSFELAGHEQFF
TGTGCCAGCAGTTTTGAGTTAGCGGGGCATGAGCAGTTCTTC
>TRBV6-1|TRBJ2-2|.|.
CASSERRTIYVSGELFF
TGTGCCAGCAGTGAAAGGCGGACAATATACGTCTCCGGGGAGCTGTTTTTT
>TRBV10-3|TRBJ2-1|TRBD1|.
CAINPGGNLNEQFF
TGTGCCATCAATCCAGGGGGAAATCTGAATGAGCAGTTCTTC
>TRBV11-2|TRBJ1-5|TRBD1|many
CASSLGEQGGNQPQHF
TGTGCCAGCAGCTTAGGAGAACAGGGGGGCAATCAGCCCCAGCATTTT
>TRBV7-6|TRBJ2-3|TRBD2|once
CASSAAGTSGGPDTQYF
TGTGCCAGCAGCGCGGCCGGGACTAGCGGGGGGCCTGATACGCAGTATTTT
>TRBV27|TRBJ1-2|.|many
CASSPTRSSYGYTF
TGTGCCAGCAGTCCCACTAGGAGCAGCTATGGCTACACCTTC
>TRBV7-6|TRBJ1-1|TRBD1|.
CASSLEADRATEAFF
TGTGCCAGCAGCTTAGAGGCGGACAGGGCGACTGAAGCTTTCTTT
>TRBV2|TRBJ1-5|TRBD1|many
CASSNRDRGYQPQHF
TGTGCCAGCAGTAATCGGGACAGGGGTTATCAGCCCCAGCATTTT
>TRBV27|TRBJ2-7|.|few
CASSSAISDYEQYF
TGTGCCAGCAGTTCTGCCATTTCCGACTACGAGCAGTACTTC
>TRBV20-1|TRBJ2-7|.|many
CSAQDIRREQYF
TGCAGTGCTCAGGACATCCGAAGGGAGCAGTACTTC
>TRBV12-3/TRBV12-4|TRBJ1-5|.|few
CASSSGLELQPQHF
TGTGCCAGCAGTTCCGGCTTGGAACTTCAGCCCCAGCATTTT
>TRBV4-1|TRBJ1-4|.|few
CASSQDLSKNEKLFF
TGCGCCAGCAGCCAAGATCTGTCCAAGAATGAAAAACTGTTTTTT
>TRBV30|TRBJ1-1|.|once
CAWSLSGATEAFF
TGTGCCTGGAGTCTTTCAGGGGCCACTGAAGCTTTCTTT
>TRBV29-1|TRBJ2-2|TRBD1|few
CSVENRGRTGELFF
TGCAGCGTTGAAAACAGGGGAAGAACCGGGGAGCTGTTTTTT
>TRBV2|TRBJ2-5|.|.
CASSEGPWHKTQYF
TGTGCCAGCAGTGAGGGTCCTTGGCATAAGACCCAGTACTTC
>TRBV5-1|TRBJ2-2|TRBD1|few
CASSQVQGAAGELFF
TGCGCCAGCAGCCAAGTACAGGGGGCGGCCGGGGAGCTGTTTTTT
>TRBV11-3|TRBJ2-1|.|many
CASSLQENEQFF
TGTGCCAGCAGCTTACAAGAAAATGAGCAGTTCTTC
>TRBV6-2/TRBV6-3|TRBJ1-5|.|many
CASSYPETDNQPQHF
TGTGCCAGCAGTTACCCAGAGACAGACAATCAGCCCCAGCATTTT
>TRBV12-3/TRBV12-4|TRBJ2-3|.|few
CASSFPGSLNTQYF
TGTGCCAGCAGTTTCCCCGGGAGTTTGAATACGCAGTATTTT
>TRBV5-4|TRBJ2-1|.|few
CASSLEIYNEQFF
TGTGCCAGCAGCTTGGAGATTTACAATGAGCAGTTCTTC
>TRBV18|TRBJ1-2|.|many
CASSPTGSYTF
TGTGCCAGCTCACCGACCGGGTCCTACACCTTC
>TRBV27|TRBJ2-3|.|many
CASSRPGFRTDTQYF
TGTGCCAGCAGTCGTCCGGGATTCCGAACAGATACGCAGTATTTT
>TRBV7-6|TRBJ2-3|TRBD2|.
CASSSYSGDNTDTQYF
TGTGCCAGCAGCTCTTATAGCGGGGATAACACAGATACGCAGTATTTT